The clone carrying this T cell receptor (beta chain) was seen only a few times. Its cognate antigen is unknown. The time point was: persistent/refractory GD, antithyroid drugs over 5 years with positive TRAb. There was RNA extracted from PBMCs, and the TCR library was made from it. The data are from a study of regulatory T cells in long-lasting Graves disease. Study in general: Persistent Graves' disease required over 5 years of antithyroid drugs and positive TSH receptor antibodies.

Study-level findings and limits: Researchers examined only peripheral blood and not thyroid tissue.

Sequencing libraries for TCR beta were prepared with iRepertoire HTBI primers and Arm-PCR of CDR3 regions. TCRdb processed the multiplex PCR reads anew with MiXCR; each CDR3 protein has one entry. The sample has over 650,000 distinct CDR3 sequences; 25% to 30% are singletons. The specimen comprised peripheral blood mononuclear cells (PBMCs), sampled when the disease was refractory, from a patient treated with antithyroid drugs. This receptor was taken from a female donor with Graves disease.

The CDR3 sequence: CASSIGGGRGEQYF. Here the CDR3 DNA reads TGTGCCAGTAGTATAGGCGGGGGTCGCGGCGAGCAGTACTTC. The rearrangement links TRBV19 to TRBJ2-7, with TRBD2 identical over 7 bases. This CDR3 region has 14 residues. With V trimmed by 1 base and J by 6 bases, 6 bases remained unmatched. The germline CDR1 and CDR2 sequences are LNHDA and SQIVND (reference sequence).